The clone carrying this TCR beta chain appeared a few times. The antigen is unknown. The entry originates in a study of CD8+ T cells in alopecia areata. Regarding the study as a whole: Scalp samples also yield sequences of resident alphabeta T cells from normal skin.

Treatment of the sample: oral pan-JAK inhibitor, 5-10 mg twice daily. V lost 4 bases and J 6 bases, leaving 4 bases between the germline ends. The CDR3 consists of 11 residues. CDR1 SGHDN and CDR2 FVKESK come from the germline V gene. Once RNA had been extracted, it was reverse transcribed into cDNA to act as the sequencing template. The data were produced by immunoSEQ multiplex PCR, yet TCRdb's version contains in-frame clones alone and is incomplete. The sample contains 100,000 to 150,000 clones, over 60% of which appear only once. The chain recombines TRBV14 with TRBJ1-5; D is unclear. The source was CD4+ T cells sorted from blood, collected at week 4, from a patient treated with tofacitinib. The clonotype comes from a human donor with alopecia areata. CDR3 DNA: TGTGCCAGCAGCCCCAGTCAGCCCCAGCATTTT. This encodes CASSPSQPQHF. Complete variable domain (other parts from reference TRBV14 and TRBJ1-5): EAGVTQFPSHSVIEKGQTVTLRCDPISGHDNLYWYRRVMGKEIKFLLHFVKESKQDESGMPNNRFLAERTGGTYSTLKVQPAELEDSGVYFCASSPSQPQHFGDGTRLSIL.